Listed below are T cell receptor beta chains from one sample, sequenced in a study of CD8+CD57+ T cells in acquired aplastic anemia. TCRdb re-called the reads through MiXCR, storing one row per CDR3 protein. The repertoire has more than 150,000 distinct CDR3 sequences, nearly 50% of them found once; the top ten carry 13%. Material for sequencing was sorted CD4+, CD8+, or CD8+CD57+ T cells (not recorded which) from PBMCs. The receptors shown here come from a human donor with aplastic anemia. CDR3s include the opening cysteine and the closing phenylalanine or tryptophan. Each record gives: CDR3 length, clone size, V gene, J gene, D gene, CDR3 protein, CDR3 DNA. The D gene is left open where the match is weak. Expanded clones get a size class; other rows say once, few or many, or leave the size out.

14,few,TRBV6-2/TRBV6-3,TRBJ2-7,.,CASSYRASSYEQYF,TGTGCCAGCAGTTACAGGGCGAGCTCCTACGAGCAGTACTTC
13,.,TRBV6-2/TRBV6-3,TRBJ2-2,.,CASSWLRVGELFF,TGTGCCAGCAGTTGGTTAAGAGTCGGGGAGCTGTTTTTT
17,many,TRBV5-4,TRBJ2-7,TRBD2,CASSLLPGLAGGYEQYF,TGTGCCAGCAGCTTACTGCCGGGACTAGCGGGGGGTTACGAGCAGTACTTC
14,many,TRBV12-3/TRBV12-4,TRBJ1-4,.,CASRNDRHNEKLFF,TGTGCCAGCAGAAACGACAGGCACAATGAAAAACTGTTTTTT
15,.,TRBV10-3,TRBJ1-5,.,CAISAGRDSNQPQHF,TGTGCCATCAGTGCCGGAAGGGATAGCAATCAGCCCCAGCATTTT
14,.,TRBV7-2,TRBJ1-3,.,CASSRTIGVDTIYF,TGTGCCAGCAGCCGTACAATCGGGGTAGACACCATATATTTT
17,.,TRBV15,TRBJ1-5,TRBD1,CATSRSRQGGSNQPQHF,TGTGCCACCAGCAGATCTCGACAGGGGGGTAGCAATCAGCCCCAGCATTTT
15,few,TRBV15,TRBJ2-3,TRBD2,CATTYVTSGGDTQYF,TGTGCCACCACCTACGTAACTAGCGGGGGAGATACGCAGTATTTT
12,many,TRBV12-3/TRBV12-4,TRBJ1-1,.,CATQGLNTEAFF,TGTGCCACCCAGGGTTTGAACACTGAAGCTTTCTTT
11,few,TRBV10-3,TRBJ1-2,.,CAIRGNYGYTF,TGTGCCATCAGGGGTAACTATGGCTACACCTTC
16,.,TRBV5-4,TRBJ2-3,.,CASSLDVPDPGDTQYF,TGTGCCAGCAGCTTGGATGTGCCCGATCCTGGAGATACGCAGTATTTT
14,few,TRBV29-1,TRBJ2-1,TRBD1,CSLGGQGSRNEQFF,TGCAGCTTGGGGGGACAGGGGTCCCGAAATGAGCAGTTCTTC
14,.,TRBV2,TRBJ1-2,TRBD1,CASSVPGQHYGYTF,TGTGCCAGCAGTGTGCCGGGACAGCACTATGGCTACACCTTC
17,few,TRBV4-2,TRBJ1-5,TRBD1,CASSQTTNKGGTQPQHF,TGTGCCAGCAGCCAAACAACCAATAAAGGGGGCACTCAGCCCCAGCATTTT
14,.,TRBV30,TRBJ1-3,.,CAWSAYRAGNTIYF,TGTGCCTGGAGTGCTTACAGGGCTGGAAACACCATATATTTT
12,.,TRBV20-1,TRBJ1-3,.,CSVQGSGNTIYF,TGCAGTGTCCAGGGTTCTGGAAACACCATATATTTT
17,many,TRBV7-9,TRBJ1-2,TRBD1,CASSLRDRGQLNYGYTF,TGTGCCAGCAGCTTAAGGGACAGGGGGCAGCTCAACTATGGCTACACCTTC
14,few,TRBV6-1,TRBJ1-3,.,CASSPRLEGNTIYF,TGTGCCAGCAGTCCCCGACTGGAAGGAAACACCATATATTTT
13,many,TRBV12-3/TRBV12-4,TRBJ1-5,.,CASSLTVDQPQHF,TGTGCCAGCAGTTTGACGGTAGATCAGCCCCAGCATTTT
14,.,TRBV29-1,TRBJ2-3,TRBD1,CSVPGQLLTDTQYF,TGCAGCGTTCCGGGACAGCTACTCACAGATACGCAGTATTTT